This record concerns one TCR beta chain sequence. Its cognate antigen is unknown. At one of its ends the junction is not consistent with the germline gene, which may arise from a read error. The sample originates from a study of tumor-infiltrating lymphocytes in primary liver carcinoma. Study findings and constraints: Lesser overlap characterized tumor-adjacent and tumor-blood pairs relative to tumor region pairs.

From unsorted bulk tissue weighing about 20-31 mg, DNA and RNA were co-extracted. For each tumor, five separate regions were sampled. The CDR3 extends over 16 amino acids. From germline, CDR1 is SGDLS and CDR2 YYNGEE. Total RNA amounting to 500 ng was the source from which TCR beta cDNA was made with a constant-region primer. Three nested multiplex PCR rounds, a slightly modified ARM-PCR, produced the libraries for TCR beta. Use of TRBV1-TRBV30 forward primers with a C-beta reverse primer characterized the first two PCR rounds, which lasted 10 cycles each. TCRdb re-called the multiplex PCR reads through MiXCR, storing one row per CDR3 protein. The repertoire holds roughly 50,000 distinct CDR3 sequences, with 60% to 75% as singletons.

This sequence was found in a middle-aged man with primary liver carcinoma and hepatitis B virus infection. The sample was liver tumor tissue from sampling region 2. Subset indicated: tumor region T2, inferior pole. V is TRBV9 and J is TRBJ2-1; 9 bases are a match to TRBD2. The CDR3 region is CVSSPRGGTSKNKQFF. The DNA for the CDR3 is TGTGTCAGCAGCCCAAGGGGGGGGACTAGCAAGAATAAGCAGTTCTTC.